Listed here are 18 T cell receptor beta chains from one sample, sequenced in a study of high-grade serous ovarian cancer treatment subgroups. Tumor samples were obtained before definitive surgery or chemotherapy. Data came from immunoSEQ multiplex PCR; TCRdb stores just in-frame clones and leaves some out. Among about 12,000 clones listed, roughly 85% were seen once. Sample: tumor tissue. The receptors come from a human donor with high-grade serous ovarian cancer.

The CDR3 bases are TGCAGCGCAGACAGGGGCCTGAACACTGAAGCTTTCTTT. This codes for CSADRGLNTEAFF. The rearrangement links TRBV29-1 to TRBJ1-1, with 8 nucleotides matching TRBD1. The CDR3 consists of 13 residues. Per germline, CDR1 SQVTM and CDR2 ANQGSEA. V lost 7 bases and J lost 0; bases outside the gene matches: 4.

The J gene is TRBJ1-1, the V gene TRBV6-5; no definite D call. Trimming took off 6 bases at V and 5 bases at J, with 10 bases between the two ends. This CDR3 has 12 amino acids. Germline loops: CDR1 MNHEY, CDR2 SVGAGI. CDR3 DNA sequence: TGTGCCAGCAGAAAGGGAGGGACTGAAGCTTTCTTT. This encodes CASRKGGTEAFF.

This rearrangement joins TRBV19 to TRBJ1-1; 7 bases line up with TRBD1. The CDR3 runs 15 residues. V shed 2 bases, J shed 4 bases, and the junction held 7 bases outside the gene matches. From germline, CDR1 is LNHDA and CDR2 SQIVND (reference sequence). CDR3 amino acids: CASSIRDSGSTEAFF. The CDR3 DNA reads TGTGCCAGTAGTATACGGGACAGCGGATCCACTGAAGCTTTCTTT.

The rearrangement uses TRBV29-1 and TRBJ1-2; TRBD1 is a possible D gene (5 bases). V shed 7 bases and J shed 8 bases, with 17 bases lying between them. Germline V gene lookup returns CDR1 SQVTM and CDR2 ANQGSEA. The CDR3 runs to 12 residues. This CDR3 reads CSAGGGAGGYTF. The CDR3, as DNA: TGCAGCGCCGGGGGAGGGGCAGGAGGCTACACCTTC.

The chain recombines TRBV10-3 with TRBJ1-1; D is uncertain. V dropped 0 bases and J dropped 2 bases, with 10 bases sitting between them. This CDR3 has 15 residues. Germline V gene data show CDR1 as ENHRY and CDR2 as SYGVKD. The CDR3, as DNA: TGTGCCATCAGTGAGTCTCGAGGTGTCAACACTGAAGCTTTCTTT. It codes for CAISESRGVNTEAFF.

The J gene is TRBJ1-1, the V gene TRBV5-1; no definite D call. Trimming took off 4 bases at V and 1 base at J, with 8 bases between the two ends. Looked up from germline, CDR1 is SGHRS and CDR2 is YFSETQ. This CDR3 is 13 amino acids long. The CDR3 DNA reads as TGCGCCAGCAGCCCGCCGGGGAACACTGAAGCTTTCTTT. Translating gives CASSPPGNTEAFF. Full variable domain (missing parts from reference TRBV5-1 and TRBJ1-1): KAGVTQTPRYLIKTRGQQVTLSCSPISGHRSVSWYQQTPGQGLQFLFEYFSETQRNKGNFPGRFSGRQFSNSRSEMNVSTLELGDSALYLCASSPPGNTEAFFGQGTRLTVV.

Points on this clone: The CDR3 does not close with the conserved phenylalanine or tryptophan, likely indicating a read error. The V and J genes are TRBV5-5 and TRBJ1-4, with D tentatively TRBD1 (5 bases). CDR1 SGHKS and CDR2 YYEKEE come from the germline V gene (reference sequence). The CDR3 length is 13 residues. V lost 0 bases and J 7 bases, leaving 7 bases between the germline ends. CDR3 coding DNA: TGTGCCAGCAGCTTGGTACAGGCTGAAAAACTGTTTCTT. Translated: CASSLVQAEKLFL.

This clone was detected a few times. The chain combines TRBV28 with TRBJ2-1; possible D gene TRBD2, 5 bases. The germline CDR1 and CDR2 sequences are MDHEN and SYDVKM. The germline V and J ends were trimmed by 3 bases and 7 bases, with 13 bases remaining between them. This CDR3 comprises 14 residues. The DNA of the CDR3 is TGTGCCAGCAGTTTGTCCGAGGGCAGGAATGAGCAGTTCTTC. It translates to CASSLSEGRNEQFF.

This clone has only one observation. The chain uses TRBV5-1 and TRBJ2-5, with 9 bases fitting TRBD1. Germline V lookup: CDR1 SGHRS, CDR2 YFSETQ. This CDR3 comprises 16 residues. J gave up 5 bases and V 1 base, and 9 bases lay outside the gene matches. The CDR3 reads CASSLSGQGVGETQYF. The CDR3 region has the DNA TGCGCCAGCAGCTTGTCGGGACAGGGCGTGGGGGAGACCCAGTACTTC.

This chain joins TRBV18 and TRBJ1-1; D not resolved. CDR3 length: 14 amino acids. Looked up from germline, CDR1 is KGHSH and CDR2 is LQKENI. V lost 3 bases to trimming and J lost 1 base, with 9 bases between them. CDR3 coding DNA: TGTGCCAGCTCACCCGCAGCCACGAACACTGAAGCTTTCTTT. It specifies CASSPAATNTEAFF.

The chain has TRBV6-1 and TRBJ2-1, with D perhaps matching TRBD1 or TRBD2 (6 bases each). V lost 7 bases and J 7 bases, leaving 20 bases between the germline ends. Germline V gene data show CDR1 as MNHNS and CDR2 as SASEGT. The CDR3 runs 15 residues. This chain's CDR3 is CASTSWGAGSNEQFF. The CDR3 coding sequence is TGTGCCAGCACCTCGTGGGGGGCAGGTAGTAATGAGCAGTTCTTC.

The gene calls are TRBV6-5 and TRBJ1-1; TRBD1 aligns across 7 bases. From germline, CDR1 is MNHEY and CDR2 SVGAGI. The ends lost 10 bases at V and 6 bases at J; junction bases unmatched: 14. This CDR3 has 14 residues. The CDR3 bases are TGTGCCACCAGGGGGTTCAGGGGGAGCGCTGAAGCTTTCTTT. Translation gives CATRGFRGSAEAFF.

J is TRBJ2-3 and V is TRBV11-2; maybe TRBD2 (6 bases). CDR3 length: 15 residues. Per germline, CDR1 SGHAT and CDR2 FQNNGV. Trimming left V 8 bases short and J 5 bases short, with 20 bases between. CDR3 DNA: TGTGCCAGCCGCCTAAGGAGGGAAGGTCAAGATACGCAGTATTTT. Translation: CASRLRREGQDTQYF.

The rearrangement links TRBV5-5 to TRBJ2-5, with 8 bases that match TRBD2. The CDR3 sequence is 15 residues long. The germline V gene encodes CDR1 SGHKS and CDR2 YYEKEE (reference sequence). V lost 3 bases to trimming and J lost 3 bases; unmatched junction nucleotides: 7. Here the CDR3 DNA reads TGTGCCAGCAGCTCGGTAGCGGGGACGGAAGAGACCCAGTACTTC. It is translated as CASSSVAGTEETQYF.

CDR3 residues: CASSGTYNEQFF. DNA for the CDR3: TGTGCCAGCAGCGGCACCTACAATGAGCAGTTCTTC. This sequence joins TRBV7-2 and TRBJ2-1; no reliable D call. The CDR3 sequence is 12 residues long. V gave up 5 bases and J gave up 2 bases, with 4 bases separating them. Germline CDR1 SGHTA, CDR2 FQGNSA. The complete variable domain, with remaining parts taken from reference TRBV7-2 and TRBJ2-1, reads GAGVSQSPSNKVTEKGKDVELRCDPISGHTALYWYRQSLGQGLEFLIYFQGNSAPDKSGLPSDRFSAERTGGSVSTLTIQRTQQEDSAVYLCASSGTYNEQFFGPGTRLTVL.

V and J are TRBV19 and TRBJ1-2; 9 bases are a match to TRBD1. Germline CDR1 is LNHDA and CDR2 is SQIVND (reference sequence). This CDR3 is built from 16 residues. V was pared by 4 bases and J by 8 bases, with 14 bases of the junction left unmatched. The CDR3 sequence is CASSKEQGALLSGYTF. Here the CDR3 DNA reads TGTGCCAGTAGTAAAGAACAGGGGGCCCTTCTAAGCGGCTACACCTTC.

This chain links TRBV7-2 with TRBJ2-6; perhaps TRBD1 as D (6 bases). Looked up from germline, CDR1 is SGHTA and CDR2 is FQGNSA. Trimming took 2 bases from V and 2 from J, leaving 10 bases between them. The CDR3 has 16 amino acids. CDR3 sequence: CASSLWGTTGANVLTF. Here the CDR3 DNA reads TGTGCCAGCAGCTTATGGGGGACAACTGGGGCCAACGTCCTGACTTTC. Filled out from reference TRBV7-2 and TRBJ2-6, the complete variable domain reads GAGVSQSPSNKVTEKGKDVELRCDPISGHTALYWYRQSLGQGLEFLIYFQGNSAPDKSGLPSDRFSAERTGGSVSTLTIQRTQQEDSAVYLCASSLWGTTGANVLTFGAGSRLTVL.

V gene TRBV6-6 combines with J gene TRBJ2-7, with no clear D. Germline V gene sequence: CDR1 MNHNY, CDR2 SVGAGI (reference sequence). With 10 bases removed from V and 0 bases from J, the gap between germline ends came to 10 bases. The CDR3 consists of 12 residues. The CDR3 here is CAISQDSYEQYF. The DNA of the CDR3 is TGTGCCATTTCTCAGGACTCCTACGAGCAGTACTTC.